In this sample, the clone carrying this T cell receptor (beta chain) turned up a few times. Its specificity is not known. The sample originates from a study of T cell repertoires in cytomegalovirus infection. Turning to the study itself: Both a matching HLA type and CMV infection were indicated by public TCR beta signatures. Study outcomes and limitations: Ex vivo, HLA-C-restricted CMV-specific TCR beta clonotypes prevailed over the rest of the response.

Using its own MiXCR run on the reads, TCRdb lists one record per CDR3 protein. Of approximately 200,000 distinct CDR3 sequences listed, over 20% were seen once; the top ten hold about 18%. CDR3 length equals 15 residues. The germline V and J ends were trimmed by 4 bases and 7 bases, with 17 bases remaining between them. The germline gives CDR1 SGHAT, CDR2 FQNNGV. The origin of this receptor is a human donor in good health (CMV status not recorded). Some clones in this sample may be carry-over from other donors' samples. The chain carries TRBV11-2 and TRBJ2-1; a possible D gene is TRBD2 (6 bases). Input material: CD8+ T cells from PBMCs. The CDR3 DNA reads TGTGCCAGCAGCTCGCTTACCGGGGGAGGAAATGAGCAGTTCTTC. This translates into CASSSLTGGGNEQFF.